The sequence of this T cell receptor beta chain was determined in a study of OX40 agonist ivuxolimab in advanced cancers. As for the study in general: The mean age was approximately 60 years, ranging from about 23 to 79, with around four fifths of participants male.

The method was immunoSEQ multiplex PCR; TCRdb's version includes in-frame clones alone and lacks a portion of them. The sample shows 65,000 to 80,000 clones, around 87% of them seen only once. CDR3 length equals 13 residues. V was cut by 1 base and J by 2 bases, with 5 bases left in between. The germline V gene has CDR1 LGHNA and CDR2 YSLEER. This sequence joins TRBV4-3 and TRBJ1-2; D is undetermined. The receptor's source is an adult with an advanced solid tumor such as melanoma, head and neck, liver or kidney cancer. The sequencing here drew on CD4+ or CD8+ T cells sorted from blood, taken in a trial of the OX40 agonist ivuxolimab. The DNA for the CDR3 is TGCGCCAGCAGCCAAGTTGGCAACTATGGCTACACCTTC. As protein: CASSQVGNYGYTF.